Each of the 5 T cell receptor beta chains below was sequenced from the same sample in a study of T cell changes during pregnancy in multiple sclerosis. Clones were read by immunoSEQ multiplex PCR, and TCRdb kept only the in-frame ones, dropping some. The sample lists over 50,000 clones; just under 90% were seen once. The material sequenced was peripheral blood from another person, used as feeder cells. These receptors all come from a human donor whose cells served as feeder cells for cultures in a pregnancy study.

This sequence joins TRBV4-3 and TRBJ2-2; D is ambiguous. Germline CDR1 and CDR2: LGHNA and YSLEER. This CDR3 is built from 18 residues. Trimming left V 0 bases short and J 0 bases short, with 14 bases between. The CDR3, as DNA: TGCGCCAGCAGCCAAGACTACGCTCAGCGACCGAACACCGGGGAGCTGTTTTTT. It translates to CASSQDYAQRPNTGELFF.

V gene TRBV7-2 combines with J gene TRBJ1-1; D remains ambiguous. This CDR3 contains 11 residues. Germline V gene lookup returns CDR1 SGHTA and CDR2 FQGNSA. Trimming removed 5 bases at V and 0 bases at J, with 1 base between. CDR3 sequence (DNA): TGTGCCAGCAGCCTGAACACTGAAGCTTTCTTT. It specifies CASSLNTEAFF.

The rearrangement uses TRBV7-4 and TRBJ2-7, with 12 bases identical to TRBD2. Germline V lookup: CDR1 SGHVT, CDR2 SQSDAQ. V lost 5 bases, J lost 0 bases, and 8 bases stayed unmatched. This CDR3 is built from 17 residues. The CDR3, as DNA: TGTGCCAGCAGCCCCGGACTAGCGGGAATATTCTCCTACGAGCAGTACTTC. It codes for CASSPGLAGIFSYEQYF.

This clone was observed once. The chain employs TRBV4-1 and TRBJ2-7; 8 bases fit TRBD1. The CDR3 is made up of 15 amino acids. CDR1 and CDR2 from the germline V gene are MGHRA and YSYEKL. V shed 1 base and J 4 bases; nucleotides not matched to a gene: 6. The CDR3 DNA reads TGCGCCAGCAGCCAAGGGACAGGGTTAGTGTACGAGCAGTACTTC. Amino acids: CASSQGTGLVYEQYF.

V and J are TRBV30 and TRBJ1-5; 10 positions agree with TRBD1. This CDR3 spans 15 amino acids. The germline V gene encodes CDR1 GTSNPN and CDR2 SVGIG (reference sequence). V lost 1 base to trimming and J lost 4 bases; unmatched junction nucleotides: 4. As DNA, the CDR3 is TGTGCCTGGAGTGCTGGGACAGGGGTAAATCAGCCCCAGCATTTT. It is translated as CAWSAGTGVNQPQHF.